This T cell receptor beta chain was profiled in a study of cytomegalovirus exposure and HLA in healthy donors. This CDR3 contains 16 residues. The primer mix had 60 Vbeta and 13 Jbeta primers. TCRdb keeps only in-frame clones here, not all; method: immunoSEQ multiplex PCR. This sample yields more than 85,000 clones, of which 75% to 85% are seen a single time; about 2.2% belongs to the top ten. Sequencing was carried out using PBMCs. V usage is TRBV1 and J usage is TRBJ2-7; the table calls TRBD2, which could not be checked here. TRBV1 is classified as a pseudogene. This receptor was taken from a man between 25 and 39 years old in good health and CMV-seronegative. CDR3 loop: CTSSQPPPGLASEQYF. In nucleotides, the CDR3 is TGCACCAGCAGCCAACCCCCCCCCGGACTAGCCTCCGAGCAGTACTTC.